This TCR beta chain originates from a study of post-analysis software for immune sequencing data. In the study overall: Relapsing-remitting, secondary progressive and progressive-relapsing forms made up the multiple sclerosis disease courses. General study results and limits: Patients had higher frequencies than controls of about five TRBV segments, including TRBV5-6, TRBV5-1 and TRBV20-1. Multiple sclerosis patients had significantly lower normalized Chao1 diversity than controls.

Worth noting for this clonotype: Its antigen is unknown.

Sequencing libraries made from TCR beta cDNA carried unique molecular identifiers. Some 500,000 cDNA molecules were recovered from an input of roughly 0.95 to 10 million T cells. One entry per CDR3 protein, called by TCRdb with MiXCR from the PCR reads. This sample has roughly 600,000 distinct CDR3 sequences, with roughly 45% found just once. Trimming removed 4 bases from V and 6 bases from J, with 12 bases in between. Germline V lookup: CDR1 SGHRS, CDR2 YFSETQ. This CDR3 has 13 residues. The gene calls are TRBV5-1 and TRBJ2-3, with D possibly TRBD2 on 6 matching bases. This clonotype was obtained from a girl under 18 with multiple sclerosis. Sequencing input: blood. The CDR3 loop reads CASSPGGRDTQYF. The CDR3 bases are TGCGCCAGCAGCCCTGGAGGGAGGGATACGCAGTATTTT.